Given below is one TCR beta chain in context. V was cut by 3 bases and J by 6 bases, with 11 bases left in between. There are 14 residues in the CDR3. The sample comes from a study of blood T cells in healthy people across ages. A second PCR of 7 to 11 cycles used a sample-barcoded 5' primer and a J-beta primer mix. TCRdb reanalysed the 5' RACE reads using MiXCR and keeps one entry per CDR3 protein. The sample has 650,000 or so distinct CDR3 sequences; under 65% are singletons. This chain joins TRBV12-3 or TRBV12-4 and TRBJ2-2, with D uncertain. The sample was blood. The receptor's source is a woman older than 75 in good health. CDR3 nucleotide sequence: TGTGCCAGCAGTTTGAGGCGACGGGCCGGGGAGCTGTTTTTT. Protein product: CASSLRRRAGELFF.